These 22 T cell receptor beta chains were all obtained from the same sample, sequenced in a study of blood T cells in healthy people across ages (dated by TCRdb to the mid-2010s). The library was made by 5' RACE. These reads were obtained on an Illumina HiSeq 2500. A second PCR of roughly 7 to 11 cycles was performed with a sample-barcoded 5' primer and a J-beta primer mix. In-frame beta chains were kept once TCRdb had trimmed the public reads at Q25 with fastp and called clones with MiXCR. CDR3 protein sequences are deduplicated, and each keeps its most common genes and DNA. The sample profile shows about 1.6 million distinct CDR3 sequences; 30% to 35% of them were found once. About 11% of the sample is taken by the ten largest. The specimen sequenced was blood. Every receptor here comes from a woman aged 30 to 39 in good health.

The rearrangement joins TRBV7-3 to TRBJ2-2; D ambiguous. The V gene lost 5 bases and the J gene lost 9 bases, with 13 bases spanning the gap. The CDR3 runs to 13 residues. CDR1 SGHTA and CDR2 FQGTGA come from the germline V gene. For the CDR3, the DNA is TGTGCCAGCAGCCCCCGAGGACCCCGGGAGCTGTTTTTT. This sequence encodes CASSPRGPRELFF. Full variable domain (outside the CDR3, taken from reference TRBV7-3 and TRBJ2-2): GAGVSQTPSNKVTEKGKYVELRCDPISGHTALYWYRQSLGQGPEFLIYFQGTGAADDSGLPNDRFFAVRPEGSVSTLKIQRTERGDSAVYLCASSPRGPRELFFGEGSRLTVL.

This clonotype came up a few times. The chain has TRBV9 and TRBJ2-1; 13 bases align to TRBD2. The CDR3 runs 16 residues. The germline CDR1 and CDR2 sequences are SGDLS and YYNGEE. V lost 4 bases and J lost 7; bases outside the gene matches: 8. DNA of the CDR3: TGTGCCAGCAGCACCCGGACTAGCGGGAGAGGAAATGAGCAGTTCTTC. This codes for CASSTRTSGRGNEQFF.

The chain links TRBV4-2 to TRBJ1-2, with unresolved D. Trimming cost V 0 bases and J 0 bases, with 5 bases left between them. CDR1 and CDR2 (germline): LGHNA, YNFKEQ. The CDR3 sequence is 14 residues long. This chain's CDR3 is CASSQDAANYGYTF. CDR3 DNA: TGTGCCAGCAGCCAAGACGCTGCTAACTATGGCTACACCTTC.

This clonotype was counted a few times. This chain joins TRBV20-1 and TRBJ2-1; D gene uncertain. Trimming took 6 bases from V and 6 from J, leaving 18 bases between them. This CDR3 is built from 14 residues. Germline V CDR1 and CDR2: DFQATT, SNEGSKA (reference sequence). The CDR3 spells CSAISASLGNEQFF. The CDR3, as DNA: TGCAGTGCCATTTCAGCGTCCCTCGGCAATGAGCAGTTCTTC.

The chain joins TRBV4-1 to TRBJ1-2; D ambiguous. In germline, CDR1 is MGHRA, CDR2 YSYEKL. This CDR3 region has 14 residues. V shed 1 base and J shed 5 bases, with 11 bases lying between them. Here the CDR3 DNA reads TGCGCCAGCAGCCAAGGGGCAGAAGTTTATGGCTACACCTTC. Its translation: CASSQGAEVYGYTF.

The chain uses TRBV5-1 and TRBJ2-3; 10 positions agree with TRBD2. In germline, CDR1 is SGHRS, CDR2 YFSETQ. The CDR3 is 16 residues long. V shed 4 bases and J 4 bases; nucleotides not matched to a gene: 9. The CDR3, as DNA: TGCGCCAGCAGCACACTTAGCGGGGGGACCGCAGATACGCAGTATTTT. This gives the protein CASSTLSGGTADTQYF.

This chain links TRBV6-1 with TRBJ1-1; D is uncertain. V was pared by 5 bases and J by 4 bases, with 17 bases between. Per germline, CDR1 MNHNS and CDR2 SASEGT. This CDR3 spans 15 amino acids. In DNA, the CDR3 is TGTGCCAGCAGTCCCCGGCCGACGGTCAGCACTGAAGCTTTCTTT. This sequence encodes CASSPRPTVSTEAFF.

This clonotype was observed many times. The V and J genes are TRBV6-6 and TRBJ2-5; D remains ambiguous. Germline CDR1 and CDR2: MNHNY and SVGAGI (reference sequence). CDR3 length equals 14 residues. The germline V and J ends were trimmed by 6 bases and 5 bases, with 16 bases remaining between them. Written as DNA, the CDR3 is TGTGCCAGCAGCGGCACAGTAACTCGGGAGACCCAGTACTTC. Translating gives CASSGTVTRETQYF.

CDR3 loop: CASSALAGQNTGELFF. CDR3 DNA sequence: TGTGCCAGCAGCGCGCTAGCGGGACAAAACACCGGGGAGCTGTTTTTT. The chain joins TRBV5-5 to TRBJ2-2; 9 nucleotides match TRBD2. Germline V lookup: CDR1 SGHKS, CDR2 YYEKEE (reference sequence). The CDR3 covers 16 residues. V lost 4 bases and J lost 2; bases outside the gene matches: 6. Looking up the rest from reference TRBV5-5 and TRBJ2-2 gives the full variable domain: DAGVTQSPTHLIKTRGQQVTLRCSPISGHKSVSWYQQVLGQGPQFIFQYYEKEERGRGNFPDRFSARQFPNYSSELNVNALLLGDSALYLCASSALAGQNTGELFFGEGSRLTVL.

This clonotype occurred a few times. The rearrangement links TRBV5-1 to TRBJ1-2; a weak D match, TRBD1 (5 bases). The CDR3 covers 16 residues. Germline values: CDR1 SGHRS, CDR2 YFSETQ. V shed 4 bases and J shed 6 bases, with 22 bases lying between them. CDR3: CASSPLAPGELDGYTF. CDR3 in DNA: TGCGCCAGCAGCCCCCTTGCCCCGGGGGAGTTAGATGGCTACACCTTC. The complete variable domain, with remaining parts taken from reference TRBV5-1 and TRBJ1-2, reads KAGVTQTPRYLIKTRGQQVTLSCSPISGHRSVSWYQQTPGQGLQFLFEYFSETQRNKGNFPGRFSGRQFSNSRSEMNVSTLELGDSALYLCASSPLAPGELDGYTFGSGTRLTVV.

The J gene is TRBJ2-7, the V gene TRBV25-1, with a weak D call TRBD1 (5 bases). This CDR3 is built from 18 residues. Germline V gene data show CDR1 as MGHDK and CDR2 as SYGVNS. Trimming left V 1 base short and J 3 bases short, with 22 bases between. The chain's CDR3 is CASSESRVSRSRVYEQYF. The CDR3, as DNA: TGTGCCAGCAGTGAATCCAGGGTCAGCCGATCTAGGGTCTACGAGCAGTACTTC.

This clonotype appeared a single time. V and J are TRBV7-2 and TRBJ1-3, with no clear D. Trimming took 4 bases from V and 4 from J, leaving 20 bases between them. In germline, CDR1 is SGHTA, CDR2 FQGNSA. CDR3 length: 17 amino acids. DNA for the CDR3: TGTGCCAGCAGCTCTTCGACGCGGATGCTCTCCGGAAACACCATATATTTT. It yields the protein CASSSSTRMLSGNTIYF.

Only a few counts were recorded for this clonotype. CDR3 loop: CASSLGRGRTEAFF. CDR3 nucleotide sequence: TGCGCCAGCAGCTTGGGACGCGGGAGAACTGAAGCTTTCTTT. This chain links TRBV5-1 with TRBJ1-1; D unresolved. This CDR3 contains 14 residues. V was cut by 0 bases and J by 5 bases, with 11 bases left in between. The germline V gene has CDR1 SGHRS and CDR2 YFSETQ.

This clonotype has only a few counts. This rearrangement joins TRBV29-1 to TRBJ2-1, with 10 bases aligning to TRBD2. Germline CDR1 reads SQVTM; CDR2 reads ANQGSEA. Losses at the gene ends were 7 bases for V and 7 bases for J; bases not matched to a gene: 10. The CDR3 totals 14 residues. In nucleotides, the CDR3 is TGCAGCGACAAGCGGGAGGGCCTTGATAATGAGCAGTTCTTC. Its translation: CSDKREGLDNEQFF.

The CDR3 protein is CASSYPGSSGANVLTF. The CDR3 region has the DNA TGTGCCAGCAGTTACCCCGGGAGCTCTGGGGCCAACGTCCTGACTTTC. The chain uses TRBV6-2 or TRBV6-3 and TRBJ2-6, with a possible D match to TRBD2 (6 bases). Deletions cut 2 bases from V and 0 bases from J, with 8 bases between. The CDR3 contains 16 residues. Germline lookup yields CDR1 MNHEY and CDR2 SVGEGT.

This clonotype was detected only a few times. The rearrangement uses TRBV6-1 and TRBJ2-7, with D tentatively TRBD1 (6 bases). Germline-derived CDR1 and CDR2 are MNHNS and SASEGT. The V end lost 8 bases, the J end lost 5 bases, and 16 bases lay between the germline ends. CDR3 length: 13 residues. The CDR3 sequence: CASRDKSSHEQYF. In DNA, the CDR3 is TGTGCCAGCCGGGACAAATCATCCCACGAGCAGTACTTC.

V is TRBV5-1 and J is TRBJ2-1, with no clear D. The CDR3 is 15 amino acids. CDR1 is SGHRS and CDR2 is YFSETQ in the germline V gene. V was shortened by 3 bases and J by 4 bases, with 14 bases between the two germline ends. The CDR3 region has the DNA TGCGCCAGCAGCTCTCCAACAGTGTTGTACAATGAGCAGTTCTTC. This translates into CASSSPTVLYNEQFF.

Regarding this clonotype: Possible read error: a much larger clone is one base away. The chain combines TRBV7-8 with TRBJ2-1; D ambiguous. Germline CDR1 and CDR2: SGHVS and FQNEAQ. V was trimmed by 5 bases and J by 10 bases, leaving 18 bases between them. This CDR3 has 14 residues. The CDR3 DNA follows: TGTGCCAGCAGCACCGACAAGGTCTACGGGGAGCAGTTCTTC. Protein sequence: CASSTDKVYGEQFF.

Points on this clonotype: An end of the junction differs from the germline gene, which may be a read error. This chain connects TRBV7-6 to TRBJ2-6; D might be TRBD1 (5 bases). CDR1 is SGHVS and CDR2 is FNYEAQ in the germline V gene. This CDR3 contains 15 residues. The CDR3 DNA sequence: TGTGCCAGCAGCGAGAGCGTCTCTGGGGCCAACGTCCGGACTTTC. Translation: CASSESVSGANVRTF.

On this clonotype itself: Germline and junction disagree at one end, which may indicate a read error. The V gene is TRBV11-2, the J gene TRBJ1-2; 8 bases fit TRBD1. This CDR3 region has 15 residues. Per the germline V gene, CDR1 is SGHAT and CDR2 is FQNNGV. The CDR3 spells CVSSLGQGRNYGYTF. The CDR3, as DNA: TGTGTCAGCAGCTTAGGACAGGGTCGAAACTATGGCTACACCTTC.

CDR3 amino acids: CSVYERGGSSYEQYF. In DNA, the CDR3 is TGTTCGGTCTATGAGCGGGGGGGAAGCTCCTACGAGCAGTACTTC. This chain uses TRBV6-1 with TRBJ2-7, with 10 bases identical to TRBD2. The CDR3 spans 15 residues. The germline CDR1 and CDR2 sequences are MNHNS and SASEGT.

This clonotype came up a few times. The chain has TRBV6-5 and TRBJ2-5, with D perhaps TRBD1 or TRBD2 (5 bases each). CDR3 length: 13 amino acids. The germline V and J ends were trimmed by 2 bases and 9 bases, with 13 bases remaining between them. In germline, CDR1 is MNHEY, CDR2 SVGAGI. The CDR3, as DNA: TGTGCCAGCAGTTACAGTGCTGGGACGGCCCAGTACTTC. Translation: CASSYSAGTAQYF.